These 26 T cell receptor beta chains originate from one sample sequenced in a study of CD4 T cells in relation to SARS-CoV-2 and coronaviruses. These receptors have no identified antigens. The method was immunoSEQ multiplex PCR; TCRdb's version includes in-frame clones alone and lacks a portion of them. This sample has about 36,000 clones, with about 80% found just once. Sequences were obtained from naive CD4+ T cells from PBMCs, cultured in vitro. Indicated subset: naive CD4+ T cells isolated by negative enrichment. Receptors originate from an adult with COVID-19.

The chain joins TRBV5-1 to TRBJ2-1, with TRBD1 matching 10 bases. With 6 bases clipped from V and 7 bases from J, the junction kept 7 bases outside the gene matches. The CDR3 length is 14 residues. Per germline, CDR1 SGHRS and CDR2 YFSETQ. This CDR3 is CASNDRGRLNEQFF. CDR3 sequence (DNA): TGCGCCAGCAACGACAGGGGGCGGTTGAATGAGCAGTTCTTC.

J is TRBJ1-5 and V is TRBV28; TRBD1 aligns across 7 bases. The junction had 8 bases not matched to a gene; V was cut back by 5 bases and J by 4 bases. Germline V gives CDR1 MDHEN, CDR2 SYDVKM. The CDR3 is 15 amino acids. The CDR3, as DNA: TGTGCCAGCAGTCCCCGACAGGGAGTGAATCAGCCCCAGCATTTT. This encodes CASSPRQGVNQPQHF.

The chain uses TRBV18 and TRBJ1-6; D might be TRBD1 (6 bases). This CDR3 contains 16 residues. From germline, CDR1 is KGHSH and CDR2 LQKENI. Between the trimmed V and J ends, which lost 3 bases and 9 bases, there was a span of 18 bases. The CDR3 spells CASSPPGSDSGSPLHF. Here the CDR3 DNA reads TGTGCCAGCTCACCGCCAGGCTCGGACAGTGGTTCACCCCTCCACTTT.

The V call is TRBV28, the J call TRBJ1-2; D gene unclear. Germline CDR1 reads MDHEN; CDR2 reads SYDVKM. The V end was cut by 5 bases, the J end by 4 bases, with 17 bases between. This CDR3 region has 15 residues. Written as DNA, the CDR3 is TGTGCCAGCAGTCCCTCGGGTTTTTCGGCCTATGGCTACACCTTC. Translated: CASSPSGFSAYGYTF.

DNA for the CDR3: TGTGCCAGCACAAGGGGGGATTACTACGAGCAGTACTTC. This gives the protein CASTRGDYYEQYF. This chain joins TRBV5-6 and TRBJ2-7; possibly TRBD1 or TRBD2 for D (6 bases each). CDR3 length equals 13 residues. V was cut by 6 bases and J by 3 bases, with 13 bases left in between. CDR1 is SGHDT and CDR2 is YYEEEE in the germline V gene. Looking up the rest from reference TRBV5-6 and TRBJ2-7 gives the full variable domain: DAGVTQSPTHLIKTRGQQVTLRCSPKSGHDTVSWYQQALGQGPQFIFQYYEEEERQRGNFPDRFSGHQFPNYSSELNVNALLLGDSALYLCASTRGDYYEQYFGPGTRLTVT.

The chain uses TRBV11-2 and TRBJ1-1; D is ambiguous. Germline CDR1 reads SGHAT; CDR2 reads FQNNGV. The CDR3 length is 12 residues. V lost 5 bases, J lost 0 bases, and 4 bases lay in between. CDR3 in DNA: TGTGCCAGCAGCCGGGTGAACACTGAAGCTTTCTTT. Amino acids: CASSRVNTEAFF.

The rearrangement uses TRBV21-1 and TRBJ2-5. TRBV21-1 is assigned pseudogene status. The CDR3 is 16 residues long. The CDR3 bases are TGTGCCAGCAGCCTGGACTGCCCCGGGGCCTTTGAGACCCAGTACTTC. Translation: CASSLDCPGAFETQYF.

DNA for the CDR3: TGTGCCAGCAGTGAAGCGGAGACCCAGTACTTC. Protein: CASSEAETQYF. The chain combines TRBV2 with TRBJ2-5; D gene ambiguous. V shed 0 bases and J shed 5 bases, with 1 base lying between them. This CDR3 is built from 11 residues. The V gene's germline CDR1 is SNHLY and CDR2 FYNNEI.

CDR3: CASSSGQGLNEKLFF. The CDR3, as DNA: TGCGCCAGCAGCTCGGGACAGGGTCTTAATGAAAAACTGTTTTTT. The rearrangement uses TRBV5-1 and TRBJ1-4; 9 nucleotides align to TRBD1. The CDR3 runs 15 residues. The J segment lost 4 bases and the V segment lost 3 bases, leaving 4 bases of the junction unmatched. Germline V gene lookup returns CDR1 SGHRS and CDR2 YFSETQ.

The CDR3 loop reads CASSRAGLVWFF. Here the CDR3 DNA reads TGCGCCAGCAGCCGGGCAGGACTAGTTTGGTTCTTC. V and J are TRBV4-1 and TRBJ2-1; 7 bases line up with TRBD2. Germline V gene lookup returns CDR1 MGHRA and CDR2 YSYEKL. V gave up 4 bases and J gave up 15 bases; unmatched junction bases: 9. The CDR3 runs 12 residues.

The rearrangement links TRBV2 to TRBJ1-5, with 8 bases fitting TRBD1. The CDR3 covers 14 residues. The germline V gene encodes CDR1 SNHLY and CDR2 FYNNEI. Trimming at V came to 5 bases and at J to 5 bases, leaving 5 bases not matched to a gene. As DNA, the CDR3 is TGTGCCAGCAGTCTACAGGGGGAGGATCAGCCCCAGCATTTT. Translated: CASSLQGEDQPQHF.

This chain links TRBV13 with TRBJ1-3, with D perhaps matching TRBD1 (5 bases). Germline CDR1 is PRHDT and CDR2 is FYEKMQ (reference sequence). This CDR3 is 13 amino acids long. The V and J ends lost 11 bases and 4 bases respectively, with 15 bases between them. Here the CDR3 DNA reads TGTGCCTCCCGTGGGGCCGGGGGAAACACCATATATTTT. Translation: CASRGAGGNTIYF.

This clone was picked up a small number of times. The V call is TRBV28, the J call TRBJ1-5; D gene unclear. The CDR3 is 16 residues long. Trimming took off 5 bases at V and 0 bases at J, with 14 bases between the two ends. Germline values: CDR1 MDHEN, CDR2 SYDVKM. CDR3 DNA: TGTGCCAGCAGTCTCGTCGGCGGGTTTAGCAATCAGCCCCAGCATTTT. Protein product: CASSLVGGFSNQPQHF.

The chain combines TRBV3-1 (or the pseudogene TRBV3-2) with TRBJ2-5; either TRBD1 or TRBD2 may fit D (6 bases each). V was pared by 6 bases and J by 4 bases, with 18 bases between. Germline CDR1 and CDR2: LGHDT and YNNKEL (reference sequence). The CDR3 consists of 15 residues. This CDR3 reads CASSSRRKGGETQYF. The CDR3 DNA follows: TGTGCCAGCAGTTCCAGGCGAAAGGGGGGAGAGACCCAGTACTTC.

The chain employs TRBV7-2 and TRBJ1-1, with no clear D. The CDR3 is 13 residues long. Germline V CDR1 and CDR2: SGHTA, FQGNSA. The V gene lost 2 bases and the J gene lost 6 bases, with 10 bases spanning the gap. In DNA, the CDR3 is TGTGCCAGCAGCTTAATGGGTGGGGCTGAAGCTTTCTTT. Protein sequence: CASSLMGGAEAFF. The entire variable domain, with the rest obtained from reference TRBV7-2 and TRBJ1-1, is as follows: GAGVSQSPSNKVTEKGKDVELRCDPISGHTALYWYRQSLGQGLEFLIYFQGNSAPDKSGLPSDRFSAERTGGSVSTLTIQRTQQEDSAVYLCASSLMGGAEAFFGQGTRLTVV.

The chain has TRBV14 and TRBJ2-3, with 7 positions matching TRBD2. Unmatched junction bases numbered 9, after V lost 0 bases and J lost 3 bases. The length of the CDR3 is 17 residues. CDR1 and CDR2 from the germline V gene are SGHDN and FVKESK. CDR3 loop: CASSQDLSGGGTDTQYF. The CDR3 DNA follows: TGTGCCAGCAGCCAAGATCTCTCGGGGGGAGGAACAGATACGCAGTATTTT.

A single count supports this clone. The chain links TRBV6-6 to TRBJ2-4; D perhaps matches TRBD2 (5 bases). Germline CDR1 is MNHNY and CDR2 is SVGAGI (reference sequence). V lost 7 bases and J 1 base, leaving 11 bases between the germline ends. The CDR3 has 14 amino acids. In nucleotides, the CDR3 is TGTGCCAGCAATAGGGAGAGCGCCAAAAACATTCAGTACTTC. Protein: CASNRESAKNIQYF.

The chain uses TRBV29-1 and TRBJ2-7; no definite D call. Germline CDR1 reads SQVTM; CDR2 reads ANQGSEA. Trimming cost V 4 bases and J 3 bases, with 7 bases left between them. The CDR3 runs 11 residues. The CDR3: CSVGFLYEQYF. CDR3 in DNA: TGCAGCGTTGGGTTTCTCTACGAGCAGTACTTC.

V gene TRBV20-1 combines with J gene TRBJ2-3; 7 bases line up with TRBD2. The CDR3 consists of 15 residues. Trimming took 3 bases from V and 0 from J; bases not matched to a gene: 6. Germline CDR1 and CDR2: DFQATT and SNEGSKA (reference sequence). The CDR3 DNA reads as TGCAGTGCTAGTATAAGCGGGACTAGCACAGATACGCAGTATTTT. Translation gives CSASISGTSTDTQYF.

The genes are TRBV29-1 and TRBJ1-2; no clear D. Germline V gene data show CDR1 as SQVTM and CDR2 as ANQGSEA. The V gene lost 7 bases and the J gene lost 7 bases, with 19 bases spanning the gap. This CDR3 is built from 13 residues. CDR3 nucleotide sequence: TGCAGCGCCTACGATTGGTCGGGGTTTGGCTACACCTTC. This sequence encodes CSAYDWSGFGYTF.

The CDR3 reads CASSQIRGMKGEQYF. DNA of the CDR3: TGTGCCAGCAGCCAAATTAGGGGGATGAAGGGCGAGCAGTACTTC. The gene calls are TRBV3-1 (or the pseudogene TRBV3-2) and TRBJ2-7, with D possibly TRBD1 on 6 matching bases. Germline values: CDR1 LGHDT, CDR2 YNNKEL (reference sequence). This CDR3 has 15 amino acids. The V end lost 2 bases, the J end lost 6 bases, and 17 bases lay between the germline ends.

The rearrangement joins TRBV11-2 to TRBJ2-1, with D unresolved. The V gene's germline CDR1 is SGHAT and CDR2 FQNNGV. The CDR3 length is 14 residues. Trimming cost V 4 bases and J 4 bases, with 11 bases left between them. CDR3 loop: CASSYSWVYNEQFF. The CDR3 bases are TGTGCCAGCAGCTATAGTTGGGTTTACAATGAGCAGTTCTTC.

In DNA, the CDR3 is TGTGCCAGCAGCCAGACTTCACCCCAAGAGACCCAGTACTTC. Protein product: CASSQTSPQETQYF. The chain employs TRBV5-5 and TRBJ2-5; D ambiguous. CDR3 length: 14 amino acids. The germline gives CDR1 SGHKS, CDR2 YYEKEE (reference sequence). Trimming cost V 4 bases and J 1 base, with 11 bases left between them.

CDR3 DNA sequence: TGTGCCAGTAGTTCCGGACCGGCACGGAGGATCTCCTACGAGCAGTACTTC. Translated, it gives CASSSGPARRISYEQYF. V and J are TRBV19 and TRBJ2-7; D perhaps matches TRBD2 (5 bases). V was pared by 5 bases and J by 0 bases, with 20 bases between. The CDR3 has 17 amino acids. Germline loops: CDR1 LNHDA, CDR2 SQIVND (reference sequence).

The V gene is TRBV9, the J gene TRBJ2-2, with TRBD2 as a possible D gene (6 bases). V gave up 0 bases and J gave up 5 bases, with 17 bases separating them. Germline assignment: CDR1 SGDLS and CDR2 YYNGEE. The CDR3 is 17 residues long. DNA for the CDR3: TGTGCCAGCAGCGTAGGAGGTGGAGGGGATTTAACCGGGGAGCTGTTTTTT. This codes for CASSVGGGGDLTGELFF.

The V gene is TRBV28, the J gene TRBJ2-1; 11 bases are shared with TRBD2. Trimming at V came to 2 bases and at J to 9 bases, leaving 6 bases not matched to a gene. The CDR3 runs 15 residues. Germline V gene lookup returns CDR1 MDHEN and CDR2 SYDVKM. The CDR3 spells CASSLPLAGAGEQFF. In DNA form, the CDR3 reads TGTGCCAGCAGTTTACCACTAGCGGGAGCGGGTGAGCAGTTCTTC.